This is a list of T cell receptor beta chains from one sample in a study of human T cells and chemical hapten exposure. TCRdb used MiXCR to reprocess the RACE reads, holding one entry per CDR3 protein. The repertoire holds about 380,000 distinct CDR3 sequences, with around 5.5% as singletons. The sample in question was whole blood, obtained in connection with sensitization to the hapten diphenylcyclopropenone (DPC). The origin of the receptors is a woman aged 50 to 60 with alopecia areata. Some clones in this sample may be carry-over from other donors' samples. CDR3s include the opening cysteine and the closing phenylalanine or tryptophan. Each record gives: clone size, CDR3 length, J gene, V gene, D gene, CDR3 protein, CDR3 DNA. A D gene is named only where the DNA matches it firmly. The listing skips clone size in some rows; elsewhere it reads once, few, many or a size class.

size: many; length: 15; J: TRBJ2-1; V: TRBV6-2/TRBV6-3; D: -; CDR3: CASSYIWIGQDEQFF; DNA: TGTGCCAGCAGTTATATCTGGATAGGGCAGGATGAGCAGTTCTTC
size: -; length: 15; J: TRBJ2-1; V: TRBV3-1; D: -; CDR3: CASSQDPARDNEQFF; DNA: TGTGCCAGCAGCCAAGATCCGGCCAGGGACAATGAGCAGTTCTTC
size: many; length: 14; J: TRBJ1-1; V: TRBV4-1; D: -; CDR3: CASSLFGRRLGAFF; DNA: TGCGCCAGCAGCCTATTTGGACGGCGTCTTGGGGCTTTCTTT
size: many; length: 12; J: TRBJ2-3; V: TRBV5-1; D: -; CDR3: CASSFTGIAQYF; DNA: TGCGCCAGCAGCTTTACAGGGATTGCGCAGTATTTT
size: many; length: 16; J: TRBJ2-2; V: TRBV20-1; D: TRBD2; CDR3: CSARGPGLGVTGELFF; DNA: TGCAGTGCTAGAGGTCCGGGACTAGGGGTCACCGGGGAGCTGTTTTTT
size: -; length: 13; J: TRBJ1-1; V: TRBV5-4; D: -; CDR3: CASAWGGAGEAFF; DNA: TGTGCCAGCGCATGGGGGGGCGCAGGTGAAGCTTTCTTT
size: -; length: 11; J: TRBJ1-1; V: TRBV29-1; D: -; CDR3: CSVGEGFEAFF; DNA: TGCAGCGTTGGAGAGGGATTCGAAGCTTTCTTT
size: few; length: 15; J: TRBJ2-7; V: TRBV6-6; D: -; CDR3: CASSYSPGQFREQYF; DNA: TGTGCCAGCAGTTACTCGCCGGGGCAGTTTAGGGAGCAGTACTTC
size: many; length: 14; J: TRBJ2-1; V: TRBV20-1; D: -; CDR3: CSARQRTRRNEQFF; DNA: TGCAGTGCTAGACAGCGGACCCGTCGGAATGAGCAGTTCTTC
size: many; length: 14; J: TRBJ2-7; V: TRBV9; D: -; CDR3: CASARTASSYEQYF; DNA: TGTGCCAGCGCCCGGACAGCGAGCTCCTACGAGCAGTACTTC
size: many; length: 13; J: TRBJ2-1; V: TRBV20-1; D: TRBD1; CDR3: CSARTGSGNEQFF; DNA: TGCAGTGCCAGGACAGGGTCGGGTAATGAGCAGTTCTTC
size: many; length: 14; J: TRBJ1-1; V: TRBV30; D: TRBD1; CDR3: CAWSVRTGNTEAFF; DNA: TGTGCCTGGAGTGTACGGACAGGGAACACTGAAGCTTTCTTT
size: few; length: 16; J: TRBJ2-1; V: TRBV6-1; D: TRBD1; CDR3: CASSGLPGQVYNEQFF; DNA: TGTGCCAGCAGTGGACTCCCGGGACAGGTTTACAATGAGCAGTTCTTC
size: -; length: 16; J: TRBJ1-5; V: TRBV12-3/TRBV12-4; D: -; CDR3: CASSLSGQRSNQPQHF; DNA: TGTGCCAGCAGTCTATCCGGGCAGAGAAGCAATCAGCCCCAGCATTTT
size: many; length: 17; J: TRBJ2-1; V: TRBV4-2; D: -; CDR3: CASSQVRSDPTYNEQFF; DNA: TGTGCCAGCAGCCAAGTAAGGAGCGACCCTACCTACAATGAGCAGTTCTTC
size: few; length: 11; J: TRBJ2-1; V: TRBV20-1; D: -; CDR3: CSATDTNEQFF; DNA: TGCAGTGCTACCGACACTAATGAGCAGTTCTTC
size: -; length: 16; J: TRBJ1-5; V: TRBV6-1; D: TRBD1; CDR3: CASSEAPRGVNQPQHF; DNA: TGTGCCAGCAGTGAAGCGCCCAGGGGGGTTAATCAGCCCCAGCATTTT
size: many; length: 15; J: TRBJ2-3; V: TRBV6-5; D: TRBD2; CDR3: CASSYLAGDTDTQYF; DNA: TGTGCCAGCAGTTACCTGGCGGGAGACACAGATACGCAGTATTTT
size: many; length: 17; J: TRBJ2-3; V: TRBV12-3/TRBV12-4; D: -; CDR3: CASSHTFRDSNTDTQYF; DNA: TGTGCCAGCAGTCATACTTTCCGGGACTCCAACACAGATACGCAGTATTTT
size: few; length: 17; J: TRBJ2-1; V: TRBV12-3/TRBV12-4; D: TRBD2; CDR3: CASSSGLAGPTVDEQFF; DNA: TGTGCCAGCAGCTCGGGACTAGCGGGGCCTACTGTGGATGAGCAGTTCTTC
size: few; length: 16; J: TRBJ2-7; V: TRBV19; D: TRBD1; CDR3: CASSMGQAGFSYEQYF; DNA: TGTGCCAGTAGTATGGGACAGGCGGGATTCTCCTACGAGCAGTACTTC
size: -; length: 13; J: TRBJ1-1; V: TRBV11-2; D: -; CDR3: CASSLLRALEAFF; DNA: TGTGCCAGCAGCTTGTTGCGGGCGCTTGAAGCTTTCTTT
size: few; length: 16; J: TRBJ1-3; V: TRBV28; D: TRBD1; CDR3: CASSLIDRGPGNTIYF; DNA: TGTGCCAGCAGTCTCATCGACAGGGGGCCTGGAAACACCATATATTTT
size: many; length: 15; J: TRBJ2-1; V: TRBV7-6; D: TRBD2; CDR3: CASSYGLAGDNEQFF; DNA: TGTGCCAGCAGCTACGGACTAGCGGGGGACAATGAGCAGTTCTTC
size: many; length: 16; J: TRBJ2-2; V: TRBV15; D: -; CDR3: CATSRSSRSVPGELFF; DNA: TGTGCCACCAGCAGATCTAGCCGCAGCGTCCCCGGGGAGCTGTTTTTT
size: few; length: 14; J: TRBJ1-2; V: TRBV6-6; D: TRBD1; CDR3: CASSYGQGVGGYTF; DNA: TGTGCCAGCAGTTACGGACAGGGAGTGGGTGGCTACACCTTC
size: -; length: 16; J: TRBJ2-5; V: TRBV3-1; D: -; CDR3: CASSQDFRGEGETQYF; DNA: TGTGCCAGCAGCCAAGATTTCCGGGGTGAGGGGGAGACCCAGTACTTC
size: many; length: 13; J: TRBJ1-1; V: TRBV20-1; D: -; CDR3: CSARPMGETEAFF; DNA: TGCAGTGCTAGGCCCATGGGGGAAACTGAAGCTTTCTTT
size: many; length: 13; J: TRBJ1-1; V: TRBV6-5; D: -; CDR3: CASSLSQRPEAFF; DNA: TGTGCCAGCAGTCTTTCCCAGCGGCCTGAAGCTTTCTTT
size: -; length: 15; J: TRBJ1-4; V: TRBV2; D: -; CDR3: CASKGTTARGEKLFF; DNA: TGTGCCAGCAAAGGGACCACAGCTAGGGGTGAAAAACTGTTTTTT
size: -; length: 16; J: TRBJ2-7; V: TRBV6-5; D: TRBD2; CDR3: CASSSLAGGPFDEQYF; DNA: TGTGCCAGCAGTTCACTAGCGGGAGGGCCGTTCGACGAGCAGTACTTC
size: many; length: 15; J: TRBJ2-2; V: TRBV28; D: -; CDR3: CASSLLAPNTGELFF; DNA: TGTGCCAGCAGTTTATTAGCCCCGAACACCGGGGAGCTGTTTTTT
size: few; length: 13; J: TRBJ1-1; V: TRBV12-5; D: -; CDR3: CASARQVNTEAFF; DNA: TGTGCTTCTGCAAGGCAGGTGAACACTGAAGCTTTCTTT
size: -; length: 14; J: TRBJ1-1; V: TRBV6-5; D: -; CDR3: CASSYLGAGTEAFF; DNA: TGTGCCAGCAGTTATCTGGGGGCTGGAACTGAAGCTTTCTTT
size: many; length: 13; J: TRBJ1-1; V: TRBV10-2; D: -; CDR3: CASSPRTNTEAFF; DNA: TGCGCCAGCAGTCCCAGGACGAACACTGAAGCTTTCTTT
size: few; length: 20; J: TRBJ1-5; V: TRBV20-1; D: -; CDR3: CSAKGGGFRLTGGGNQPQHF; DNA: TGCAGTGCGAAAGGGGGAGGATTTAGGTTAACCGGAGGTGGCAATCAGCCCCAGCATTTT
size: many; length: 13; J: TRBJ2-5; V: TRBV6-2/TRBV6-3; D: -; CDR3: CASTPGAKGTQYF; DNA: TGTGCCAGCACCCCGGGGGCGAAGGGGACCCAGTACTTC